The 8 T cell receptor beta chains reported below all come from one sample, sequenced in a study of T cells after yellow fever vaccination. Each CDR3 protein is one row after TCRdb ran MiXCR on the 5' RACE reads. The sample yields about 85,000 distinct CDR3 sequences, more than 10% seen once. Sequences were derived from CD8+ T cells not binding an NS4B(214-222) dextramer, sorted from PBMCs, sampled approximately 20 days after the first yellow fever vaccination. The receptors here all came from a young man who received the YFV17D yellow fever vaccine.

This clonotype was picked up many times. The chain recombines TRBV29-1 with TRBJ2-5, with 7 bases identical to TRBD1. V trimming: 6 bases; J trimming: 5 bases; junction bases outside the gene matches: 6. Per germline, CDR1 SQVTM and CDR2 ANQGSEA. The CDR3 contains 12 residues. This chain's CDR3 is CSVTGVEETQYF. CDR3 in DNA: TGCAGCGTAACAGGGGTCGAGGAGACCCAGTACTTC.

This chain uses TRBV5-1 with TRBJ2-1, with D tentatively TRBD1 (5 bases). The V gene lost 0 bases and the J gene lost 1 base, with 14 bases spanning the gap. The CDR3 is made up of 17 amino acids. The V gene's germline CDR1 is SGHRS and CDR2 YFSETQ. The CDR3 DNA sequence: TGCGCCAGCAGCTTGGTTACAGGTGGGGTATCCTACAATGAGCAGTTCTTC. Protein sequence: CASSLVTGGVSYNEQFF.

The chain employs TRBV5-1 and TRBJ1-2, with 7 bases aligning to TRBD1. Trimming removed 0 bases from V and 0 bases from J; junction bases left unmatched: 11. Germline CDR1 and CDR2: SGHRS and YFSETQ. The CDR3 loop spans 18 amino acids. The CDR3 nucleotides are TGCGCCAGCAGCTTGGAGCCGGGACAGTCTTTAGCTAACTATGGCTACACCTTC. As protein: CASSLEPGQSLANYGYTF.

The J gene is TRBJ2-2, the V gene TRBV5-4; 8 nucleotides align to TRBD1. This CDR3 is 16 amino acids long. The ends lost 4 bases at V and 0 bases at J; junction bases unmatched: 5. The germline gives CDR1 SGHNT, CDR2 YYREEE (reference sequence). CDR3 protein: CASSDATGANTGELFF. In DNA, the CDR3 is TGTGCCAGCAGCGATGCGACAGGGGCGAACACCGGGGAGCTGTTTTTT. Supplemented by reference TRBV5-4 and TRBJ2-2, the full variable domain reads ETGVTQSPTHLIKTRGQQVTLRCSSQSGHNTVSWYQQALGQGPQFIFQYYREEENGRGNFPPRFSGLQFPNYSSELNVNALELDDSALYLCASSDATGANTGELFFGEGSRLTVL.

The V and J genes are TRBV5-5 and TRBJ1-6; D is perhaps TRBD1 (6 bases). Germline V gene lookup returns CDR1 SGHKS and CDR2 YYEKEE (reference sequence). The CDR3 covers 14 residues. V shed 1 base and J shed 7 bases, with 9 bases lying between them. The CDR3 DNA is TGTGCCAGCAGCTTGCCAGGGGACAATTCACCCCTCCACTTT. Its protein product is CASSLPGDNSPLHF.

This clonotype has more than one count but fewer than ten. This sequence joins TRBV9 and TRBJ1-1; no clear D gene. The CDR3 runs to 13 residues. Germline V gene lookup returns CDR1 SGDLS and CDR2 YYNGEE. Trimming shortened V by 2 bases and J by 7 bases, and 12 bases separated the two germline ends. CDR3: CASSVSLGNEAFF. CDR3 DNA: TGTGCCAGCAGCGTTAGTCTCGGAAATGAAGCTTTCTTT.

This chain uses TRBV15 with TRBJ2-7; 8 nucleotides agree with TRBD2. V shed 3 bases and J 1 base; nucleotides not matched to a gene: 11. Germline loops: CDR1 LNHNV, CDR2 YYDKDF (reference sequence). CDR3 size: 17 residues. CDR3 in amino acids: CATSSPYPGLGSYEQYF. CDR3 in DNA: TGTGCCACCAGCAGCCCCTACCCGGGACTAGGGTCCTACGAGCAGTACTTC.

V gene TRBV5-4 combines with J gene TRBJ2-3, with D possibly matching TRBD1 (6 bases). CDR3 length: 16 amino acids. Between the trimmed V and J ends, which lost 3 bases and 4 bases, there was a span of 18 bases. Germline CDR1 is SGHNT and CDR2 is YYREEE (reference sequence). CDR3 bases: TGTGCCAGCAGCTGGCCCGGACAGCCGACGGCAGATACGCAGTATTTT. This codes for CASSWPGQPTADTQYF.